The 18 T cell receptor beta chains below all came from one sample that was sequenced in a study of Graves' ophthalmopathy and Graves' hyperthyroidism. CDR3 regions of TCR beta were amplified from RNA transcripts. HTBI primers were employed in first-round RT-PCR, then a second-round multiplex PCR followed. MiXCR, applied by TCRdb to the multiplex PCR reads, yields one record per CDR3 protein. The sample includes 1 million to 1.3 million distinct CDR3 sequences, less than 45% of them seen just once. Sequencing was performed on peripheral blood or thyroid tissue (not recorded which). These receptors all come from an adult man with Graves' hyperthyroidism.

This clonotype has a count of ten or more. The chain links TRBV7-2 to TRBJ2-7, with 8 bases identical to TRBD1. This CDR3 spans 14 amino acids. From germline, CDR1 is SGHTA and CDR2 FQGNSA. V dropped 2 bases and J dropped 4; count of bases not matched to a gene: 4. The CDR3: CASSLSGGVYEQYF. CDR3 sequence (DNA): TGTGCCAGCAGCTTATCAGGGGGCGTGTACGAGCAGTACTTC.

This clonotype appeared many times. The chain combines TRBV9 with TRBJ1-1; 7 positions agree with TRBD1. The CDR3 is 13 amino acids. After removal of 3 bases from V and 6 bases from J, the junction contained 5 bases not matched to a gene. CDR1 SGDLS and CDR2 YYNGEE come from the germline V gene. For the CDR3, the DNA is TGTGCCAGCAGCGGAGACAGGGTCGCTGAAGCTTTCTTT. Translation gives CASSGDRVAEAFF. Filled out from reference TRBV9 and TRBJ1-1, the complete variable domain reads DSGVTQTPKHLITATGQRVTLRCSPRSGDLSVYWYQQSLDQGLQFLIQYYNGEERAKGNILERFSAQQFPDLHSELNLSSLELGDSALYFCASSGDRVAEAFFGQGTRLTVV.

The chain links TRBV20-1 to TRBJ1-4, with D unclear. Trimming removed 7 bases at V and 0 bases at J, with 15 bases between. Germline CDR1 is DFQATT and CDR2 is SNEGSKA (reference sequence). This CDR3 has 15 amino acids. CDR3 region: CSERERGATNEKLFF. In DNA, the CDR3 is TGCAGTGAAAGGGAGCGGGGAGCAACTAATGAAAAACTGTTTTTT.

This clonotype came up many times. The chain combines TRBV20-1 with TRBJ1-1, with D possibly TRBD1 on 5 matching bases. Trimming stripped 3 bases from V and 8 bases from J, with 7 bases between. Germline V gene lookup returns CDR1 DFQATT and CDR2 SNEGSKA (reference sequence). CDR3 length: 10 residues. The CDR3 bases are TGCAGTGCTAGGGGGACCGAAGCTTTCTTT. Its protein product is CSARGTEAFF.

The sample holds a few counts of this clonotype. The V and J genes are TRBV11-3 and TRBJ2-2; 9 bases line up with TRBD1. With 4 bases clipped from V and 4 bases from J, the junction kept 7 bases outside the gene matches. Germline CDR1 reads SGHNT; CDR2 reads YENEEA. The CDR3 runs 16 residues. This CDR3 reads CASSSRTGEGTGELFF. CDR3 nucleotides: TGTGCCAGCAGCTCCCGGACAGGGGAGGGCACCGGGGAGCTGTTTTTT.

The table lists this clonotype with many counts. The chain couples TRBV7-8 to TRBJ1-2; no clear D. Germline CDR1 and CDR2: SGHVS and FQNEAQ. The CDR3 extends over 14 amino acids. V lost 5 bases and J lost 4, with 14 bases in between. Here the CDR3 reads CASSPPPGLYGYTF. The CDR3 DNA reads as TGTGCCAGCAGCCCACCCCCAGGCCTCTATGGCTACACCTTC.

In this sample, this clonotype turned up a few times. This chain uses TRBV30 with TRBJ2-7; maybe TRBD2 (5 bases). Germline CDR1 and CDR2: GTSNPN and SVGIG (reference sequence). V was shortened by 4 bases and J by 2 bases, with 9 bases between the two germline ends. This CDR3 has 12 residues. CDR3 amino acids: CAWMHGTYEQYF. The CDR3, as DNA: TGTGCCTGGATGCACGGGACCTACGAGCAGTACTTC.

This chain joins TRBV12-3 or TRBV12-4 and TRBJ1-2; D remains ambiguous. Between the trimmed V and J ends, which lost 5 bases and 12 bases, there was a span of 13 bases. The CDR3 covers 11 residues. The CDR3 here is CASSGDSGNTF. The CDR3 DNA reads TGTGCCAGCAGTGGAGACTCTGGAAACACCTTC.

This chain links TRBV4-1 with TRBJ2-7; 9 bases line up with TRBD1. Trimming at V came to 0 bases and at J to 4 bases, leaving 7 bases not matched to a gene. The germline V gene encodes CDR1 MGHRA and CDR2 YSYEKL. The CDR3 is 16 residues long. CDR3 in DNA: TGCGCCAGCAGCCAAGATGGTGGGACAGGGTGGTACGAGCAGTACTTC. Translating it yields CASSQDGGTGWYEQYF.

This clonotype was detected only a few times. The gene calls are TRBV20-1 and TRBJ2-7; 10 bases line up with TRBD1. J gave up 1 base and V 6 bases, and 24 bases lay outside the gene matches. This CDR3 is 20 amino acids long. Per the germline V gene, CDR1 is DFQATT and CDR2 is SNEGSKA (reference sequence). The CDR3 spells CSATGTGVKMRSFGSYEQYF. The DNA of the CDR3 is TGCAGTGCGACCGGGACAGGGGTAAAGATGAGGAGTTTCGGATCCTACGAGCAGTACTTC.

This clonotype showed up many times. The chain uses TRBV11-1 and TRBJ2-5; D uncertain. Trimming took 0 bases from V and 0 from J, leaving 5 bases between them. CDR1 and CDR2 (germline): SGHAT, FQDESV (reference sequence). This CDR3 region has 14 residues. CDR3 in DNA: TGTGCCAGCAGCTTAGCTCCGTACCAAGAGACCCAGTACTTC. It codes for CASSLAPYQETQYF.

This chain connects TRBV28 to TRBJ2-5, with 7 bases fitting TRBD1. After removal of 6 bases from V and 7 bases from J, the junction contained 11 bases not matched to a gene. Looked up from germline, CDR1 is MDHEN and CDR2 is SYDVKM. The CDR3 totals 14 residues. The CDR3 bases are TGTGCCAGCAGATATCCGACAGGGTCAGGGACCCAGTACTTC. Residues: CASRYPTGSGTQYF.

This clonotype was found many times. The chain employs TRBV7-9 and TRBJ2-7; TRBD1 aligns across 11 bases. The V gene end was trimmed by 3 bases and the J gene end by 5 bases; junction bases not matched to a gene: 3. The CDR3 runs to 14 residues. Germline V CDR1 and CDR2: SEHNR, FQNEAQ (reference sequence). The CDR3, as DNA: TGTGCCAGCAGCTTGGACAGGGGGCAAGACGAGCAGTACTTC. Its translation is CASSLDRGQDEQYF.

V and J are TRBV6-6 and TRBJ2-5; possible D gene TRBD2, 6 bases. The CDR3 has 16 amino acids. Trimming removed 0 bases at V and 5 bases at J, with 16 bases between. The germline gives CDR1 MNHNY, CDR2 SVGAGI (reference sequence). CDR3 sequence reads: CASSYSRWDGGETQYF. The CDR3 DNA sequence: TGTGCCAGCAGTTACTCGCGATGGGACGGAGGGGAGACCCAGTACTTC.

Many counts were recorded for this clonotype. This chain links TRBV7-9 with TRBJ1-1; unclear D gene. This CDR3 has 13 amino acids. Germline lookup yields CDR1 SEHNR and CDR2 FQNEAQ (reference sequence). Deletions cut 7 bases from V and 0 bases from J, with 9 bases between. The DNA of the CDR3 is TGTGCCAGCAAGGTCACAGTGAACACTGAAGCTTTCTTT. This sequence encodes CASKVTVNTEAFF.

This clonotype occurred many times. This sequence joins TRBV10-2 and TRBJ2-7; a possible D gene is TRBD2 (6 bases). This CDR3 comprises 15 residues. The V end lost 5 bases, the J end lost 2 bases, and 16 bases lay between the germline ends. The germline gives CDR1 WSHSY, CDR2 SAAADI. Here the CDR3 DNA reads TGCGCCAGCAGTAAAACCGGGACTTCTACCTACGAGCAGTACTTC. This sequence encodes CASSKTGTSTYEQYF.

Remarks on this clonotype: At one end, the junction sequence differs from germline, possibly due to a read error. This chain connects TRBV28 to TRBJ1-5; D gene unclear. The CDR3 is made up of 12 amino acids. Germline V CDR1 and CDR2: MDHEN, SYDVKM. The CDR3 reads CAGSSPYQPQHF. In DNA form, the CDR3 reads TGTGCCGGCAGTTCGCCGTATCAGCCCCAGCATTTT.

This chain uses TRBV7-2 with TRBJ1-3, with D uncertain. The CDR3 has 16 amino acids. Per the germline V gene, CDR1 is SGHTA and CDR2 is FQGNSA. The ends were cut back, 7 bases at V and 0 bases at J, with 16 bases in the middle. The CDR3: CASNIPGTSSGNTIYF. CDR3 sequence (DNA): TGTGCCAGCAACATCCCGGGAACGAGCTCTGGAAACACCATATATTTT.